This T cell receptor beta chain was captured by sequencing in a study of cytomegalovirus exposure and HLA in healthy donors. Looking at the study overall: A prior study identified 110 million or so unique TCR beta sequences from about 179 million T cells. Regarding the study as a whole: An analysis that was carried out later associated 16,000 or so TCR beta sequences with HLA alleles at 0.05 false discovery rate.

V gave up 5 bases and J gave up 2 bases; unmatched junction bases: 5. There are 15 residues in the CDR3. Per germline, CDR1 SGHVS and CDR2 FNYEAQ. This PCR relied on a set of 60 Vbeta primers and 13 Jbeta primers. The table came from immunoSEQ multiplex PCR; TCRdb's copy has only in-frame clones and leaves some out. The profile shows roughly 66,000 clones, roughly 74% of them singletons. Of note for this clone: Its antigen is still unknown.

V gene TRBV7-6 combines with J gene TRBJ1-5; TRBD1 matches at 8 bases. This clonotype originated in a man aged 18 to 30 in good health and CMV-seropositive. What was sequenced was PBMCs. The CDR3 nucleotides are TGTGCCAGCAGCCCAGGGGGCTCGGGCAATCAGCCCCAGCATTTT. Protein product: CASSPGGSGNQPQHF.